This T cell receptor (beta chain) derives from a study of Ad26.COV2.S vaccination and SARS-CoV-2 variants. Background on the study: The COV1001 Ad26.COV2.S trial arm included the donor. In the study, Ad26.COV2.S was injected intramuscularly once, or twice 56 days apart. General study points: Reported findings describe substantial breadth in spike-specific CD8+ and CD4+ T cell responses following vaccination. Individuals receiving vaccine had higher spike-specific TCR breadth than placebo recipients did.

TCRdb's copy holds only in-frame clones and misses some; the assay was immunoSEQ multiplex PCR. The sample shows 400,000 to 450,000 clones, around 90% of them seen only once. With respect to this clone: Its antigen is not identified.

As to treatment: 19 received Ad26.COV2.S at low or high dose, single or two shots; roughly 5 received placebo; per-sample allocation not given. Material that was analyzed had been drawn on day 63 after the first vaccine or placebo injection. Germline loops: CDR1 MGHDK, CDR2 SYGVNS. J gave up 5 bases and V 3 bases, and 7 bases lay outside the gene matches. This CDR3 has 15 residues. Sequencing was performed on peripheral blood, taken in a trial of Ad26.COV2.S vaccine versus placebo. This sequence joins TRBV25-1 and TRBJ2-5; TRBD1 aligns across 9 bases. The TCR was taken from a person aged 18 to 59 who received the Ad26.COV2.S COVID-19 vaccine or a placebo. CDR3 amino acids: CASSDFTGGLETQYF. The CDR3 DNA reads TGTGCCAGCAGTGACTTTACAGGGGGCCTGGAGACCCAGTACTTC.